This entry describes one T cell receptor beta chain. The sample comes from a study of T cell changes during pregnancy in multiple sclerosis. The assay was immunoSEQ multiplex PCR, and TCRdb's table has in-frame clones only and misses some. Here the sample spans tens of thousands of clones, over 85% being singletons. Here the sequenced sample was peripheral blood, taken in the third trimester of pregnancy. This TCR derives from a female donor with multiple sclerosis, enrolled in a pregnancy study.

CDR3 region: CASSDNRGRTDTQYF. In DNA form, the CDR3 reads TGTGCCAGCAGCGACAACAGGGGGCGCACAGATACGCAGTATTTT. V is TRBV7-6 and J is TRBJ2-3; 9 bases match TRBD1. This CDR3 comprises 15 residues. V lost 5 bases to trimming and J lost 1 base; unmatched junction nucleotides: 4. The germline V gene has CDR1 SGHVS and CDR2 FNYEAQ.